Each of the 5 T cell receptor beta chains below was sequenced from the same sample in a study of CD8 T cells in Susac syndrome. RNA, at roughly 0.45 to 1 ug, was reverse transcribed with random hexamers. TCRdb passed the immunoSEQ multiplex PCR reads through MiXCR, listing each CDR3 protein once. The data hold roughly 120,000 distinct CDR3 sequences, with 80% to 95% observed a single time. The sequencing input was CD8+ T cells from PBMCs. The source of these receptors is a human donor with multiple sclerosis.

V usage is TRBV27 and J usage is TRBJ1-5; unclear D gene. CDR1 is MNHEY, CDR2 SMNVEV, per germline (reference sequence). V gave up 2 bases and J gave up 1 base, with 12 bases separating them. The CDR3 sequence is 16 residues long. The chain's CDR3 is CASSLSQGGSNQPQHF. CDR3 DNA sequence: TGTGCCAGCAGTTTAAGCCAAGGAGGGAGCAATCAGCCCCAGCATTTT.

The rearrangement links TRBV19 to TRBJ1-6; D is uncertain. Germline V lookup: CDR1 LNHDA, CDR2 SQIVND (reference sequence). Trimming took 5 bases from V and 9 from J, leaving 11 bases between them. This CDR3 is built from 13 residues. CDR3 protein: CASSEDRSSPLHF. The CDR3 nucleotides are TGTGCCAGTAGTGAGGACCGAAGTTCACCCCTCCACTTT.

J is TRBJ1-4 and V is TRBV3-1, with unresolved D. Germline CDR1 reads LGHDT; CDR2 reads YNNKEL (reference sequence). CDR3 length: 13 amino acids. Trimming removed 1 base at V and 3 bases at J, with 3 bases between. The CDR3 region is CASSQGSNEKLFF. CDR3 in DNA: TGTGCCAGCAGCCAAGGGTCTAATGAAAAACTGTTTTTT.

V is TRBV13 and J is TRBJ2-5, with D possibly called TRBD1 or TRBD2 (5 bases each). The germline V and J ends were trimmed by 3 bases and 3 bases, with 8 bases remaining between them. The CDR3 loop spans 13 amino acids. Germline CDR1 and CDR2: PRHDT and FYEKMQ (reference sequence). In DNA form, the CDR3 reads TGTGCCAGCAGCTTTCGAGGGGAAGAGACCCAGTACTTC. Its protein is CASSFRGEETQYF.

The CDR3 here is CASSLKPGDGYTF. CDR3 DNA: TGTGCCAGCAGTTTAAAGCCAGGGGATGGCTACACCTTC. The genes are TRBV27 and TRBJ1-2, with D tentatively TRBD1 (6 bases). Germline V gene sequence: CDR1 MNHEY, CDR2 SMNVEV (reference sequence). V was trimmed by 2 bases and J by 6 bases, leaving 10 bases between them. The CDR3 is 13 residues long.